The 2 T cell receptor beta chains below all came from one sample that was sequenced in a study of a mutant IDH1 vaccine in newly diagnosed glioma. Sequencing was performed with immunoSEQ multiplex PCR; in TCRdb, only in-frame clones are kept and a portion is missing. Of about 120,000 clones in the sample, under 90% are singletons; the top ten hold roughly 0.65%. The time point here: week 11, during vaccination. It was 300 ug of mutant IDH1 20-mer peptide that made up each vaccine dose, given with topical imiquimod. Their antigens are not known. The sample in question was PBMCs, obtained from a glioma patient whose treatment included an IDH1 peptide vaccine. Receptors were obtained from a woman between 50 and 59 years old with glioma.

The chain employs TRBV7-9 and TRBJ2-7; no firm D call. Germline CDR1 SEHNR, CDR2 FQNEAQ (reference sequence). V lost 5 bases and J lost 0, with 5 bases in between. This CDR3 comprises 12 residues. The CDR3 here is CASSESSYEQYF. Written as DNA, the CDR3 is TGTGCCAGCAGCGAGAGCTCCTACGAGCAGTACTTC.

The chain combines TRBV5-4 with TRBJ1-1, with D maybe TRBD1 (6 bases). The length of the CDR3 is 14 residues. Germline assignment: CDR1 SGHNT and CDR2 YYREEE (reference sequence). Trimming removed 3 bases from V and 5 bases from J, with 14 bases in between. CDR3 nucleotides: TGTGCCAGCAGCTCGGGCAGGGGTTATACTGAAGCTTTCTTT. It encodes CASSSGRGYTEAFF.